These 6 T cell receptor beta chains came from one sample sequenced in a study of blood T cells in healthy people across ages. Primers used in a second PCR of roughly 6 to 11 cycles were a sample-barcoded 5' primer and a J-beta primer mix. TCRdb reanalysed the 5' RACE reads using MiXCR and keeps one entry per CDR3 protein. This sample has around 1,000,000 distinct CDR3 sequences, with 20% to 25% found just once. These sequences were also reported in another study, on T cells of mothers and their children.

Material: blood. The receptors stem from a girl aged 2-15 years in good health.

This clonotype was seen a handful of times. This chain joins TRBV28 and TRBJ1-1; D is possibly TRBD1 (5 bases). From germline, CDR1 is MDHEN and CDR2 SYDVKM. The CDR3 contains 13 residues. V lost 7 bases and J 1 base, leaving 10 bases between the germline ends. The CDR3 loop is CASTSGGNTEAFF. The CDR3 region has the DNA TGTGCCAGCACGTCGGGGGGGAACACTGAAGCTTTCTTT.

V gene TRBV19 combines with J gene TRBJ1-2; unclear D gene. Trimming removed 6 bases at V and 4 bases at J, with 18 bases between. This CDR3 spans 15 amino acids. Germline values: CDR1 LNHDA, CDR2 SQIVND (reference sequence). The CDR3, as DNA: TGTGCCAGTAGAGCTGATCCCTCGGCCGTCTATGGCTACACCTTC. Encoded protein: CASRADPSAVYGYTF.

This sequence joins TRBV4-3 and TRBJ2-5, with 8 bases identical to TRBD2. J gave up 4 bases and V 1 base, and 8 bases lay outside the gene matches. Germline values: CDR1 LGHNA, CDR2 YSLEER. This CDR3 is built from 16 residues. In nucleotides, the CDR3 is TGCGCCAGCAGCCAAGTACCGAGCGGGGGCCTAGAGACCCAGTACTTC. Protein sequence: CASSQVPSGGLETQYF.

The chain uses TRBV5-1 and TRBJ2-5; D may be TRBD1 (6 bases). Germline V gene data show CDR1 as SGHRS and CDR2 as YFSETQ. CDR3 length: 16 residues. V lost 0 bases, J lost 0 bases, and 12 bases lay in between. The CDR3 loop reads CASSLGGQTYQETQYF. The DNA of the CDR3 is TGCGCCAGCAGCTTGGGGGGGCAGACATACCAAGAGACCCAGTACTTC. Full variable domain (missing parts from reference TRBV5-1 and TRBJ2-5): KAGVTQTPRYLIKTRGQQVTLSCSPISGHRSVSWYQQTPGQGLQFLFEYFSETQRNKGNFPGRFSGRQFSNSRSEMNVSTLELGDSALYLCASSLGGQTYQETQYFGPGTRLLVL.

This sequence joins TRBV7-3 and TRBJ1-6, with a tentative D call TRBD1 (5 bases). Deletions cut 2 bases from V and 10 bases from J, with 12 bases between. The germline V gene encodes CDR1 SGHTA and CDR2 FQGTGA. The CDR3 length is 14 residues. The CDR3 bases are TGTGCCAGCAGCTTAGGGGACGGAGGATCACCCCTCCACTTT. This gives the protein CASSLGDGGSPLHF.

There are a few counts of this clonotype. The J gene is TRBJ1-2, the V gene TRBV28; tentatively, D is TRBD1 (5 bases). This CDR3 has 14 residues. Between the trimmed V and J ends, which lost 6 bases and 4 bases, there was a span of 15 bases. Germline V gene lookup returns CDR1 MDHEN and CDR2 SYDVKM. CDR3 loop: CASSKTGTFYGYTF. The CDR3 DNA reads TGTGCCAGCAGCAAAACCGGGACCTTCTATGGCTACACCTTC.